The clone carrying this T cell receptor (beta chain) was seen a handful of times. Expressed TCRB transcripts were sequenced because the isolated RNA had all been reverse transcribed beforehand. The assay was immunoSEQ multiplex PCR, and TCRdb's table has in-frame clones only and misses some. The repertoire holds over 700,000 clones, roughly 15% seen once, with about 0.02% in the top ten. The data were obtained in a study of beta chain features in type 1 diabetes. In germline, CDR1 is SEHNR, CDR2 FQNEAQ (reference sequence). This CDR3 is 14 amino acids long. Trimming left V 5 bases short and J 0 bases short, with 10 bases between.

This receptor was taken from a woman between 18 and 29 years old in good health. The gene calls are TRBV7-9 and TRBJ1-1; D may be TRBD1 (5 bases). The sequenced sample was naive CD4+ T cells from blood. CDR3 DNA: TGTGCCAGCAGCCCCAAGGGGCTGAACACTGAAGCTTTCTTT. Amino acid sequence: CASSPKGLNTEAFF.